What follows are 20 T cell receptor beta chains derived from one specimen sequenced in a study of T cell repertoires in cytomegalovirus infection. TCRdb ran MiXCR on the reads and lists one entry per CDR3 protein. The table lists some 700,000 distinct CDR3 sequences, under 40% of them singletons. Sequenced material: PBMCs. Source of these receptors: a human donor in good health (CMV status not recorded). Some clones in this sample may be carry-over from other donors' samples.

This clonotype was observed a single time. A much bigger clone sits one base away, suggesting this may be a read error. The J gene is TRBJ1-5, the V gene TRBV13; TRBD1 might be the D (6 bases). V gave up 0 bases and J gave up 7 bases, with 13 bases separating them. The CDR3 length is 15 residues. CDR1 PRHDT and CDR2 FYEKMQ come from the germline V gene (reference sequence). As DNA, the CDR3 is TGTGCCAGCAGCTTAGGGACAGGACGGGAACAGCCCCAGCATTTT. Its translation is CASSLGTGREQPQHF.

This clonotype was seen a few times. The chain joins TRBV12-3 or TRBV12-4 to TRBJ1-2; 7 positions agree with TRBD1. The CDR3 runs 14 residues. After removal of 5 bases from V and 9 bases from J, the junction contained 12 bases not matched to a gene. CDR3 coding DNA: TGTGCCAGCAGTCCTGCCCGACAGGGATTGAGCTACACCTTC. It is translated as CASSPARQGLSYTF.

This chain joins TRBV7-9 and TRBJ2-2; 9 bases map to TRBD1. CDR1 SEHNR and CDR2 FQNEAQ come from the germline V gene (reference sequence). V gave up 6 bases and J gave up 6 bases; unmatched junction bases: 8. The CDR3 is 15 amino acids. The CDR3 bases are TGTGCCAGCAGATTTACAGGGGGCCTCGCCGGGGAGCTGTTTTTT. Amino acids: CASRFTGGLAGELFF.

The V gene is TRBV11-2, the J gene TRBJ1-3; possible D gene TRBD1, 5 bases. The CDR3 loop spans 17 amino acids. V was shortened by 3 bases and J by 4 bases, with 19 bases between the two germline ends. Germline V gene data show CDR1 as SGHAT and CDR2 as FQNNGV. The CDR3 here is CASSFFPPQGTGNTIYF. The CDR3 DNA sequence: TGTGCCAGCAGCTTCTTCCCTCCCCAGGGTACGGGAAACACCATATATTTT. Variable domain in full (rest from reference TRBV11-2 and TRBJ1-3): EAGVAQSPRYKIIEKRQSVAFWCNPISGHATLYWYQQILGQGPKLLIQFQNNGVVDDSQLPKDRFSAERLKGVDSTLKIQPAKLEDSAVYLCASSFFPPQGTGNTIYFGEGSWLTVV.

The gene calls are TRBV28 and TRBJ1-1; TRBD1 matches 8 bases. The CDR3 loop spans 14 amino acids. Germline lookup yields CDR1 MDHEN and CDR2 SYDVKM. J gave up 1 base and V 7 bases, and 5 bases lay outside the gene matches. CDR3: CASNRGTGNTEAFF. CDR3 DNA sequence: TGTGCCAGCAATCGCGGGACAGGGAACACTGAAGCTTTCTTT.

This chain connects TRBV6-6 to TRBJ2-2; the D is unclear. The CDR3 covers 16 residues. V shed 5 bases and J shed 2 bases, with 15 bases lying between them. CDR1 is MNHNY, CDR2 SVGAGI, per germline (reference sequence). The CDR3 loop reads CASSPGHGPNTGELFF. The CDR3 DNA reads TGTGCCAGCAGTCCCGGTCACGGGCCTAACACCGGGGAGCTGTTTTTT.

At least ten counts were recorded for this clonotype. The chain couples TRBV28 to TRBJ2-7; 7 nucleotides agree with TRBD2. The CDR3 totals 14 residues. CDR1 MDHEN and CDR2 SYDVKM come from the germline V gene. The junction had 14 bases not matched to a gene; V was cut back by 6 bases and J by 9 bases. The CDR3 DNA follows: TGTGCCAGCAGCCCTTGGGGGAGGGCCGGTTGGCAGTACTTC. Amino acid sequence: CASSPWGRAGWQYF.

The chain has TRBV20-1 and TRBJ1-4; possibly TRBD1 for D (6 bases). Germline CDR1 and CDR2: DFQATT and SNEGSKA (reference sequence). The CDR3 contains 13 residues. The V end was cut by 5 bases, the J end by 6 bases, with 13 bases between. The CDR3 loop reads CSASRTDDEKLFF. In DNA, the CDR3 is TGCAGTGCTTCTAGGACAGATGATGAAAAACTGTTTTTT.

The chain uses TRBV4-2 and TRBJ1-5, with D possibly being TRBD1 (5 bases). Germline V CDR1 and CDR2: LGHNA, YNFKEQ. This CDR3 has 15 residues. Trimming took off 1 base at V and 5 bases at J, with 12 bases between the two ends. The CDR3 is CASSQGLLGDQPQHF. In nucleotides, the CDR3 is TGTGCCAGCAGCCAAGGGTTATTGGGGGATCAGCCCCAGCATTTT.

The chain recombines TRBV28 with TRBJ1-4, with D possibly being TRBD1 (6 bases). Germline V CDR1 and CDR2: MDHEN, SYDVKM. Trimming left V 2 bases short and J 7 bases short, with 11 bases between. The CDR3 has 14 amino acids. Here the CDR3 reads CASSLTGSREKLFF. CDR3 DNA: TGTGCCAGCAGTTTAACAGGGAGTCGTGAAAAACTGTTTTTT.

This clonotype has a handful of counts. The chain joins TRBV5-1 to TRBJ2-7, with 9 bases that match TRBD1. The CDR3 is 15 amino acids. V shed 2 bases, J shed 2 bases, and the junction held 5 bases outside the gene matches. Germline CDR1 reads SGHRS; CDR2 reads YFSETQ. The CDR3 region has the DNA TGCGCCAGCAGCTTACAGGGGGCGGCAGCCTACGAGCAGTACTTC. This translates into CASSLQGAAAYEQYF.

The V and J genes are TRBV2 and TRBJ2-1, with D unclear. The CDR3 covers 11 residues. Trimming shortened V by 4 bases and J by 8 bases, and 6 bases separated the two germline ends. Germline lookup yields CDR1 SNHLY and CDR2 FYNNEI. CDR3 residues: CASSVFYEQFF. The CDR3 nucleotides are TGTGCCAGCAGTGTATTTTATGAGCAGTTCTTC.

The rearrangement links TRBV5-3 to TRBJ2-5, with D possibly matching TRBD2 (5 bases). TRBV5-3 is flagged as an ORF with uncertain function. V was cut by 8 bases and J by 5 bases, with 25 bases left in between. The CDR3 has 16 amino acids. CDR3 amino acids: CASSPGGFRAGETQYF. In DNA, the CDR3 is TGTGCCAGCAGCCCCGGAGGTTTCCGGGCGGGCGAGACCCAGTACTTC.

This clonotype has more than one count but fewer than ten. The chain recombines TRBV4-1 with TRBJ2-7; weak D call: TRBD1 (6 bases). The V gene's germline CDR1 is MGHRA and CDR2 YSYEKL. The CDR3 length is 16 residues. V was pared by 1 base and J by 0 bases, with 13 bases between. CDR3 sequence: CASSQAPDSPSYEQYF. The CDR3 DNA is TGCGCCAGCAGCCAAGCCCCGGACAGTCCCTCCTACGAGCAGTACTTC.

This clonotype was counted a few times. V gene TRBV4-1 combines with J gene TRBJ1-5, with 8 bases that match TRBD1. Germline V gene lookup returns CDR1 MGHRA and CDR2 YSYEKL. The CDR3 extends over 16 amino acids. Losses at the gene ends were 4 bases for V and 3 bases for J; bases not matched to a gene: 8. The CDR3 spells CASSPLPTGDNQPQHF. In DNA, the CDR3 is TGCGCCAGCAGCCCCCTCCCGACAGGGGACAATCAGCCCCAGCATTTT.

The chain uses TRBV24-1 and TRBJ2-1; TRBD1 is a possible D gene (6 bases). CDR3 size: 18 residues. V lost 4 bases to trimming and J lost 1 base, with 19 bases between them. Germline CDR1 reads KGHDR; CDR2 reads SFDVKD. Here the CDR3 reads CATSDSRVLGGSYNEQFF. CDR3 DNA: TGTGCCACCAGTGACTCCCGTGTCTTAGGGGGTTCCTACAATGAGCAGTTCTTC.

The chain combines TRBV7-9 with TRBJ2-7, with 10 bases identical to TRBD2. V shed 4 bases, J shed 2 bases, and the junction held 11 bases outside the gene matches. From germline, CDR1 is SEHNR and CDR2 FQNEAQ (reference sequence). The CDR3 totals 17 residues. CDR3 amino acids: CASSSPPTSGTTYEQYF. For the CDR3, the DNA is TGTGCCAGCAGCTCCCCACCTACTAGCGGGACCACCTACGAGCAGTACTTC.

This clonotype was detected a few times. One end of the junction does not line up with germline, which may come from a read error. The chain has TRBV7-7 and TRBJ2-5; TRBD1 might be the D (8 bases). CDR3 length equals 15 residues. CDR1 and CDR2 (germline): SSHAT, FNYEAQ (reference sequence). The CDR3 nucleotides are TGTGCTAGCAGCTTAGCAACAGGGGGAGGGGAGACCCAGTACTTC. Translating it yields CASSLATGGGETQYF.

This clonotype has a count of ten or more. The V call is TRBV7-2, the J call TRBJ2-1; perhaps D is TRBD1 or TRBD2 (6 bases each). The CDR3 has 16 amino acids. Germline V lookup: CDR1 SGHTA, CDR2 FQGNSA. Trimming removed 0 bases from V and 9 bases from J, with 18 bases in between. In DNA form, the CDR3 reads TGTGCCAGCAGCTTAGCGGCTTTGGGGGCCGGGGGTGAGCAGTTCTTC. It yields the protein CASSLAALGAGGEQFF.

The rearrangement uses TRBV11-1 and TRBJ2-5, with D perhaps TRBD2 (6 bases). The germline CDR1 and CDR2 sequences are SGHAT and FQDESV (reference sequence). The CDR3 spans 16 residues. V gave up 3 bases and J gave up 5 bases, with 19 bases separating them. The CDR3 loop is CASSLNIGAGGETQYF. DNA for the CDR3: TGTGCCAGCAGCTTGAATATCGGGGCAGGAGGGGAGACCCAGTACTTC.